The 14 T cell receptor beta chains reported below all come from one sample, sequenced in a study of cytomegalovirus exposure and HLA in healthy donors. PCR was performed using 60 Vbeta and 13 Jbeta primers. The repertoire was sequenced with immunoSEQ multiplex PCR; TCRdb's copy has only in-frame clones and lacks some. The sample contains under 200,000 clones, 75% to 85% of which appear only once. The sequenced material came from PBMCs. All receptors come from a male donor in good health and CMV-seropositive.

The V and J genes are TRBV19 and TRBJ1-3; D is ambiguous. This CDR3 is built from 14 residues. Trimming removed 8 bases from V and 0 bases from J, with 11 bases in between. Per the germline V gene, CDR1 is LNHDA and CDR2 is SQIVND (reference sequence). CDR3 nucleotides: TGTGCCAGTTCTGACGCGGCCTCTGGAAACACCATATATTTT. Its translation is CASSDAASGNTIYF.

The V call is TRBV18, the J call TRBJ1-2; 8 bases align to TRBD1. With V trimmed by 3 bases and J by 4 bases, 7 bases remained unmatched. Germline V lookup: CDR1 KGHSH, CDR2 LQKENI. This CDR3 spans 15 amino acids. The CDR3 reads CASSPGQEGSYGYTF. Written as DNA, the CDR3 is TGTGCCAGCTCACCGGGACAGGAGGGAAGCTATGGCTACACCTTC. The full variable domain, in which reference TRBV18 and TRBJ1-2 provide the parts outside the CDR3, is NAGVMQNPRHLVRRRGQEARLRCSPMKGHSHVYWYRQLPEEGLKFMVYLQKENIIDESGMPKERFSAEFPKEGPSILRIQQVVRGDSAAYFCASSPGQEGSYGYTFGSGTRLTVV.

In this sample, this clone turned up a few times. In DNA form, the CDR3 reads TGTGCCTGGAGTTCTCGCACTCCTCCAGATACGCAGTATTTT. Translated, it gives CAWSSRTPPDTQYF. The chain links TRBV30 to TRBJ2-3; no clear D gene. Germline V gene sequence: CDR1 GTSNPN, CDR2 SVGIG (reference sequence). The V and J ends lost 2 bases and 4 bases respectively, with 13 bases between them. This CDR3 spans 14 amino acids.

Here the CDR3 DNA reads TGTGCCAGCAGGGAGTACAATCAGCCCCAGCATTTT. Its protein is CASREYNQPQHF. This chain uses TRBV6-1 with TRBJ1-5; D unresolved. Germline loops: CDR1 MNHNS, CDR2 SASEGT. The CDR3 sequence is 12 residues long. The V end lost 6 bases, the J end lost 3 bases, and 6 bases lay between the germline ends.

This clone appeared a single time. J is TRBJ2-6 and V is TRBV9; possibly TRBD2 for D (5 bases). V was clipped by 2 bases and J by 4 bases, with 13 bases between them. Looked up from germline, CDR1 is SGDLS and CDR2 is YYNGEE. The CDR3 runs to 16 residues. The CDR3 reads CASSVGDTGGANVLTF. CDR3 coding DNA: TGTGCCAGCAGCGTCGGCGATACGGGAGGGGCCAACGTCCTGACTTTC.

V and J are TRBV30 and TRBJ1-1, with a weak D call TRBD1 (5 bases). This CDR3 has 12 amino acids. Germline V gives CDR1 GTSNPN, CDR2 SVGIG (reference sequence). V was cut by 3 bases and J by 4 bases, with 9 bases left in between. For the CDR3, the DNA is TGTGCCTGGAGGTCACAGGTCACTGAAGCTTTCTTT. Its translation: CAWRSQVTEAFF.

The CDR3 bases are TGTGCCAGCAGTCCCGGGACATCGAATTCTGGAAACACCATATATTTT. Translation: CASSPGTSNSGNTIYF. The genes are TRBV18 and TRBJ1-3, with D tentatively TRBD1 (6 bases). The CDR3 runs to 16 residues. V was clipped by 8 bases and J by 1 base, with 18 bases between them. Germline V gene data show CDR1 as KGHSH and CDR2 as LQKENI.

V and J are TRBV7-3 and TRBJ1-1; D is perhaps TRBD1 (6 bases). This CDR3 spans 14 amino acids. Trimming left V 9 bases short and J 2 bases short, with 16 bases between. The germline CDR1 and CDR2 sequences are SGHTA and FQGTGA. CDR3 sequence reads: CARGTGTPNTEAFF. The CDR3 DNA sequence: TGTGCCAGGGGGACCGGGACACCCAACACTGAAGCTTTCTTT.

To note about this clone: In the same sample, other DNA sequences code for this CDR3. The chain employs TRBV7-2 and TRBJ2-3; TRBD2 matches at 9 bases. From germline, CDR1 is SGHTA and CDR2 FQGNSA. This CDR3 is built from 15 residues. V shed 3 bases, J shed 5 bases, and the junction held 6 bases outside the gene matches. CDR3 sequence (DNA): TGTGCCAGCAGCTTGGCGGGGGGGCGCGGAGATACGCAGTATTTT. It translates to CASSLAGGRGDTQYF. Supplemented by reference TRBV7-2 and TRBJ2-3, the full variable domain reads GAGVSQSPSNKVTEKGKDVELRCDPISGHTALYWYRQSLGQGLEFLIYFQGNSAPDKSGLPSDRFSAERTGGSVSTLTIQRTQQEDSAVYLCASSLAGGRGDTQYFGPGTRLTVL.

The rearrangement uses TRBV25-1 and TRBJ1-1, with D unclear. V was pared by 1 base and J by 5 bases, with 5 bases between. The CDR3 has 12 residues. Looked up from germline, CDR1 is MGHDK and CDR2 is SYGVNS. As DNA, the CDR3 is TGTGCCAGCAGTGAATTACGGACTGAAGCTTTCTTT. Translating gives CASSELRTEAFF.

This clone was observed a single time. This chain links TRBV15 with TRBJ1-1, with 7 bases lining up with TRBD1. This CDR3 region has 15 residues. J lost 1 base, V lost 3 bases, and 5 bases had no gene match. Germline loops: CDR1 LNHNV, CDR2 YYDKDF (reference sequence). The CDR3 region has the DNA TGTGCCACCAGCAGCAACAGGGGTGGGAACACTGAAGCTTTCTTT. It codes for CATSSNRGGNTEAFF.

The V gene is TRBV7-9, the J gene TRBJ1-2; D is undetermined. The CDR3 has 18 amino acids. The germline gives CDR1 SEHNR, CDR2 FQNEAQ (reference sequence). The germline V and J ends were trimmed by 0 bases and 0 bases, with 17 bases remaining between them. The CDR3 coding sequence is TGTGCCAGCAGCTTAGCGGGCGAACACCCATTAACTAACTATGGCTACACCTTC. Its protein is CASSLAGEHPLTNYGYTF.

This chain uses TRBV6-6 with TRBJ1-4, with 8 bases fitting TRBD1. The germline CDR1 and CDR2 sequences are MNHNY and SVGAGI (reference sequence). The CDR3 contains 13 residues. V trimming: 6 bases; J trimming: 8 bases; junction bases outside the gene matches: 5. The CDR3 sequence: CASSPTGGEKLFF. The CDR3 DNA follows: TGTGCCAGCAGCCCTACAGGGGGGGAAAAACTGTTTTTT.

The rearrangement uses TRBV13 and TRBJ2-5, with D perhaps TRBD1 (6 bases). The CDR3 is made up of 14 amino acids. Trimming cost V 4 bases and J 7 bases, with 16 bases left between them. Per germline, CDR1 PRHDT and CDR2 FYEKMQ (reference sequence). The CDR3 sequence is CASSSKQGLGTQYF. CDR3 coding DNA: TGTGCCAGCAGCTCAAAACAGGGATTAGGGACCCAGTACTTC.